In this sample, the clone carrying this T cell receptor beta chain turned up a few times. CDR1 and CDR2 (germline): LGHNA, YSLEER. CDR3 length equals 17 residues. Trimming stripped 0 bases from V and 3 bases from J, with 17 bases between. TCRdb re-called the RACE reads through MiXCR, storing one row per CDR3 protein. Of 380,000 or so distinct CDR3 sequences in the sample, approximately 5.8% were seen once. Time point denoted: pre-sensitization, week 0. Documented treatment: therapeutic diphenylcyclopropenone sensitization with weekly scalp DPC. This sample was included in a study of human T cells and chemical hapten exposure.

The V call is TRBV4-3, the J call TRBJ1-1, with D hard to call. This material consisted of whole blood, taken in connection with sensitization to the hapten diphenylcyclopropenone (DPC). This clonotype originated in a woman aged 18-30 years with alopecia areata. Some clones in this sample may be carry-over from other donors' samples. CDR3 loop: CASSQDRGAVGHTEAFF. Written as DNA, the CDR3 is TGCGCCAGCAGCCAAGATCGGGGTGCGGTCGGACACACTGAAGCTTTCTTT.